These 19 T cell receptor beta chains were sequenced from one sample in a study of shared clonotypes between healthy human individuals. As defined, naive CD8 cells were CD45RO-negative and positively selected for CCR7, with terminally differentiated effector memory CD45RA+ cells excluded. Assay: immunoSEQ multiplex PCR; the TCRdb copy retains only in-frame clones and omits some. This table has millions of clones, approximately 94% appearing once. Sequencing was carried out using naive CD8+ T cells from PBMCs. These receptors all stem from a man between 18 and 35 years old in good health. Some clones in this sample may be carry-over from other donors' samples.

The V gene is TRBV7-2, the J gene TRBJ2-5; no reliable D call. The germline V and J ends were trimmed by 5 bases and 1 base, with 17 bases remaining between them. CDR3 length: 16 amino acids. Germline CDR1 reads SGHTA; CDR2 reads FQGNSA. The CDR3 here is CASSRSAFAAQETQYF. Written as DNA, the CDR3 is TGTGCCAGCAGCCGTAGTGCTTTCGCGGCCCAAGAGACCCAGTACTTC.

V gene TRBV6-5 combines with J gene TRBJ1-5; D is possibly TRBD1 (5 bases). The V and J ends lost 2 bases and 1 base respectively, with 9 bases between them. There are 15 residues in the CDR3. In germline, CDR1 is MNHEY, CDR2 SVGAGI. As DNA, the CDR3 is TGTGCCAGCAGTTACAAAAGGGGAAGCAATCAGCCCCAGCATTTT. Its translation: CASSYKRGSNQPQHF.

The gene calls are TRBV6-5 and TRBJ2-1; TRBD2 matches 8 bases. The germline V gene has CDR1 MNHEY and CDR2 SVGAGI. After removal of 5 bases from V and 9 bases from J, the junction contained 6 bases not matched to a gene. The CDR3 has 13 amino acids. Here the CDR3 DNA reads TGTGCCAGCAGTCCCGGGACTAGAGTTGAGCAGTTCTTC. As protein: CASSPGTRVEQFF.

The chain has TRBV27 and TRBJ2-1; tentative D call: TRBD2 (6 bases). This CDR3 region has 15 residues. V was cut by 2 bases and J by 4 bases, with 12 bases left in between. Germline loops: CDR1 MNHEY, CDR2 SMNVEV (reference sequence). This chain's CDR3 is CASSLDAGSYNEQFF. The CDR3 nucleotides read TGTGCCAGCAGTTTAGATGCGGGATCGTACAATGAGCAGTTCTTC.

The V gene is TRBV7-3, the J gene TRBJ2-2; D uncertain. Trimming stripped 0 bases from V and 3 bases from J, with 8 bases between. Germline V lookup: CDR1 SGHTA, CDR2 FQGTGA. There are 15 residues in the CDR3. The CDR3 is CASSLTGKYTGELFF. CDR3 DNA: TGTGCCAGCAGCTTAACAGGGAAGTACACCGGGGAGCTGTTTTTT.

Here the CDR3 DNA reads TGTGCCAGCAGCTCCCCCGGACAGGGCGCTAACACCGGGGAGCTGTTTTTT. It specifies CASSSPGQGANTGELFF. The chain employs TRBV13 and TRBJ2-2; 8 bases fit TRBD1. The CDR3 sequence is 17 residues long. Trimming removed 4 bases from V and 2 bases from J; junction bases left unmatched: 9. Germline V gene data show CDR1 as PRHDT and CDR2 as FYEKMQ (reference sequence).

This clone has only one observation. V and J are TRBV9 and TRBJ2-5; 8 nucleotides agree with TRBD2. CDR3 size: 16 residues. Losses at the gene ends were 3 bases for V and 5 bases for J; bases not matched to a gene: 12. Germline assignment: CDR1 SGDLS and CDR2 YYNGEE. In DNA, the CDR3 is TGTGCCAGCAGCGCAGAGGGACGAGCGGGAGCTGAGACCCAGTACTTC. The encoded protein is CASSAEGRAGAETQYF.

This chain uses TRBV27 with TRBJ1-5, with D possibly being TRBD1 (5 bases). V was trimmed by 6 bases and J by 9 bases, leaving 21 bases between them. The CDR3 is made up of 15 amino acids. CDR1 MNHEY and CDR2 SMNVEV come from the germline V gene (reference sequence). The CDR3 DNA sequence: TGTGCCAGCAGACCGCGGGACCCCTCCTCGGGGCCCCAGCATTTT. Its protein is CASRPRDPSSGPQHF.

The CDR3 is CASRPSGQMYEQYF. The CDR3 DNA reads TGTGCCAGCCGCCCCTCGGGACAGATGTACGAGCAGTACTTC. The genes are TRBV6-1 and TRBJ2-7, with 7 bases lining up with TRBD1. Losses at the gene ends were 8 bases for V and 4 bases for J; bases not matched to a gene: 11. Per the germline V gene, CDR1 is MNHNS and CDR2 is SASEGT. The CDR3 contains 14 residues.

This chain joins TRBV27 and TRBJ1-1; TRBD1 matches at 10 bases. Losses at the gene ends were 6 bases for V and 4 bases for J; bases not matched to a gene: 5. The CDR3 is 14 residues long. Germline V gene data show CDR1 as MNHEY and CDR2 as SMNVEV (reference sequence). The CDR3 loop is CASRVTGGVTEAFF. The CDR3 DNA sequence: TGTGCCAGCAGGGTGACAGGGGGCGTCACTGAAGCTTTCTTT.

The chain recombines TRBV27 with TRBJ2-1, with D uncertain. Germline V gives CDR1 MNHEY, CDR2 SMNVEV (reference sequence). Trimming left V 0 bases short and J 1 base short, with 13 bases between. The CDR3 extends over 17 amino acids. The CDR3: CASSLSIVGSSYNEQFF. For the CDR3, the DNA is TGTGCCAGCAGTTTATCGATTGTTGGGTCATCCTACAATGAGCAGTTCTTC.

With respect to this clone: Other DNA variants within this sample encode the same CDR3. J is TRBJ2-2 and V is TRBV27, with 10 bases matching TRBD1. Germline V lookup: CDR1 MNHEY, CDR2 SMNVEV (reference sequence). The CDR3 consists of 14 residues. Losses at the gene ends were 11 bases for V and 5 bases for J; bases not matched to a gene: 8. The CDR3 nucleotides read TGTGCCTCGAGGGACAGGGGCAGGACCGGGGAGCTGTTTTTT. Translation: CASRDRGRTGELFF.

This clone was found a few times. Additional DNA sequences in this sample encode the identical CDR3. The chain recombines TRBV7-9 with TRBJ2-7; the D call may be TRBD1 or TRBD2 (5 bases each). V shed 6 bases and J shed 3 bases, with 6 bases lying between them. Per the germline V gene, CDR1 is SEHNR and CDR2 is FQNEAQ (reference sequence). The length of the CDR3 is 11 residues. In DNA, the CDR3 is TGTGCCAGCAGGAGGGGCTACGAGCAGTACTTC. Its translation: CASRRGYEQYF. The complete variable domain, with remaining parts taken from reference TRBV7-9 and TRBJ2-7, reads DTGVSQNPRHKITKRGQNVTFRCDPISEHNRLYWYRQTLGQGPEFLTYFQNEAQLEKSRLLSDRFSAERPKGSFSTLEIQRTEQGDSAMYLCASRRGYEQYFGPGTRLTVT.

V and J are TRBV6-6 and TRBJ2-1, with D tentatively TRBD2 (5 bases). Germline V gene data show CDR1 as MNHNY and CDR2 as SVGAGI (reference sequence). The V end was cut by 6 bases, the J end by 1 base, with 13 bases between. This CDR3 is 15 amino acids long. CDR3 region: CASSLDYLSYNEQFF. In nucleotides, the CDR3 is TGTGCCAGCAGCCTAGACTACCTTTCCTACAATGAGCAGTTCTTC.

The chain employs TRBV28 and TRBJ2-1; no clear D gene. The germline V gene encodes CDR1 MDHEN and CDR2 SYDVKM. The CDR3 length is 14 residues. V was clipped by 6 bases and J by 0 bases, with 9 bases between them. Here the CDR3 reads CASSPAASYNEQFF. In DNA, the CDR3 is TGTGCCAGCAGCCCCGCAGCCTCCTACAATGAGCAGTTCTTC. Full variable domain (rest looked up from reference TRBV28 and TRBJ2-1): DVKVTQSSRYLVKRTGEKVFLECVQDMDHENMFWYRQDPGLGLRLIYFSYDVKMKEKGDIPEGYSVSREKKERFSLILESASTNQTSMYLCASSPAASYNEQFFGPGTRLTVL.

Comments on this clone: Additional DNA sequences in this sample encode the identical CDR3. The CDR3 here is CASSVGTGSSYEQYF. Here the CDR3 DNA reads TGTGCCAGCAGCGTAGGAACTGGAAGCTCCTACGAGCAGTACTTC. The chain recombines TRBV9 with TRBJ2-7; D is uncertain. The CDR3 runs 15 residues. The germline V gene encodes CDR1 SGDLS and CDR2 YYNGEE. Between the trimmed V and J ends, which lost 0 bases and 0 bases, there was a span of 10 bases.

V gene TRBV11-2 combines with J gene TRBJ2-3; unclear D gene. There are 13 residues in the CDR3. V lost 5 bases and J 6 bases, leaving 12 bases between the germline ends. Germline V gene lookup returns CDR1 SGHAT and CDR2 FQNNGV. CDR3 protein: CASSPQAPDTQYF. As DNA, the CDR3 is TGTGCCAGCAGCCCCCAGGCCCCGGATACGCAGTATTTT. The variable domain in full, with the rest retrieved from reference TRBV11-2 and TRBJ2-3, is EAGVAQSPRYKIIEKRQSVAFWCNPISGHATLYWYQQILGQGPKLLIQFQNNGVVDDSQLPKDRFSAERLKGVDSTLKIQPAKLEDSAVYLCASSPQAPDTQYFGPGTRLTVL.

On this clone itself: At the DNA level, this CDR3 is encoded by other sequences in the same sample as well. V usage is TRBV9 and J usage is TRBJ2-7; a possible D gene is TRBD2 (6 bases). This CDR3 is built from 15 residues. Trimming pared 0 bases from V and 2 bases from J, leaving 12 bases between. Germline assignment: CDR1 SGDLS and CDR2 YYNGEE. CDR3 bases: TGTGCCAGCAGCGTAGGAGGTAGCGGAACCTACGAGCAGTACTTC. Translated: CASSVGGSGTYEQYF.

The CDR3 DNA reads as TGTGCCACCAGCAGGTCCTGGGACACCGGGGAGCTGTTTTTT. Translation: CATSRSWDTGELFF. This chain connects TRBV15 to TRBJ2-2; D not certain. The germline gives CDR1 LNHNV, CDR2 YYDKDF (reference sequence). V was cut by 3 bases and J by 3 bases, with 8 bases left in between. The CDR3 extends over 14 amino acids.